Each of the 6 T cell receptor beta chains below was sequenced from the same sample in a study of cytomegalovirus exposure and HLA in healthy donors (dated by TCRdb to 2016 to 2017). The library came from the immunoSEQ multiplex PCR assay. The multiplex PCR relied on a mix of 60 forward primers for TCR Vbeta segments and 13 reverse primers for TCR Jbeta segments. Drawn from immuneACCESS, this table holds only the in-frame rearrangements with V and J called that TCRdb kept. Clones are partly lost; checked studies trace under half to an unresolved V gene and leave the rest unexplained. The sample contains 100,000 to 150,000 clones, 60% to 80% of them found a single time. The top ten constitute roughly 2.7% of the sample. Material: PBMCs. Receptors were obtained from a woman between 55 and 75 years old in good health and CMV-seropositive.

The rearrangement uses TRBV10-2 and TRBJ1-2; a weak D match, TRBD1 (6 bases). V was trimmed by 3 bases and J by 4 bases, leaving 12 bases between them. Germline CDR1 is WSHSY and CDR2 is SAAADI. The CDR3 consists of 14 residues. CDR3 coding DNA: TGCGCCAGCAGTGAAGCAGGGGAGATCTATGGCTACACCTTC. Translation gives CASSEAGEIYGYTF.

CDR3 nucleotide sequence: TGTGCCAGCAGTGAAGCGCGGCTAGCGGGGACAGCCGATACGCAGTATTTT. Translated, it gives CASSEARLAGTADTQYF. The V call is TRBV6-1, the J call TRBJ2-3, with 9 bases aligning to TRBD2. The CDR3 consists of 17 residues. With 0 bases clipped from V and 6 bases from J, the junction kept 10 bases outside the gene matches. Germline CDR1 is MNHNS and CDR2 is SASEGT.

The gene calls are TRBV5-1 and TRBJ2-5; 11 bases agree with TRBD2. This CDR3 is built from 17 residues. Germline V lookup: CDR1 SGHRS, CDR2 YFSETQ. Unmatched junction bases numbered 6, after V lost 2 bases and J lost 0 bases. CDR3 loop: CASSLKKTSGDQETQYF. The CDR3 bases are TGCGCCAGCAGCTTAAAGAAGACTAGCGGGGACCAAGAGACCCAGTACTTC.

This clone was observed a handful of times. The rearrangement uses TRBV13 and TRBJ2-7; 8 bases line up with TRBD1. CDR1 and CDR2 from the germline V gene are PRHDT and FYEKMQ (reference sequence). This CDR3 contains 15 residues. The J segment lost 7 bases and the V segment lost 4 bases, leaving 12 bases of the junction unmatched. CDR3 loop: CASSSPGQGKREQYF. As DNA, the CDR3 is TGTGCCAGCAGCTCTCCTGGACAGGGTAAAAGGGAGCAGTACTTC. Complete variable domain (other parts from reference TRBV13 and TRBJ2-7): AAGVIQSPRHLIKEKRETATLKCYPIPRHDTVYWYQQGPGQDPQFLISFYEKMQSDKGSIPDRFSAQQFSDYHSELNMSSLELGDSALYFCASSSPGQGKREQYFGPGTRLTVT.

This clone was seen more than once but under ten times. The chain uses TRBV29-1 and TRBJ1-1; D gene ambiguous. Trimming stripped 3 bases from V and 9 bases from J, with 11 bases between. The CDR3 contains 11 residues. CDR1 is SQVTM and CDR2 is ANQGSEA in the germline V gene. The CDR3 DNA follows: TGCAGCGTTGACTCGGTCCCTCAAGCTTTCTTT. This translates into CSVDSVPQAFF.

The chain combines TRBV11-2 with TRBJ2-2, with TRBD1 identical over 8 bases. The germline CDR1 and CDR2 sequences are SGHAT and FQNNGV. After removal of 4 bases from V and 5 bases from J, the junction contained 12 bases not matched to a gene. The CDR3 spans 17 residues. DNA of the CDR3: TGTGCCAGCAGCTCCTTGGAGACAGGGGTGGGGACCGGGGAGCTGTTTTTT. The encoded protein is CASSSLETGVGTGELFF.